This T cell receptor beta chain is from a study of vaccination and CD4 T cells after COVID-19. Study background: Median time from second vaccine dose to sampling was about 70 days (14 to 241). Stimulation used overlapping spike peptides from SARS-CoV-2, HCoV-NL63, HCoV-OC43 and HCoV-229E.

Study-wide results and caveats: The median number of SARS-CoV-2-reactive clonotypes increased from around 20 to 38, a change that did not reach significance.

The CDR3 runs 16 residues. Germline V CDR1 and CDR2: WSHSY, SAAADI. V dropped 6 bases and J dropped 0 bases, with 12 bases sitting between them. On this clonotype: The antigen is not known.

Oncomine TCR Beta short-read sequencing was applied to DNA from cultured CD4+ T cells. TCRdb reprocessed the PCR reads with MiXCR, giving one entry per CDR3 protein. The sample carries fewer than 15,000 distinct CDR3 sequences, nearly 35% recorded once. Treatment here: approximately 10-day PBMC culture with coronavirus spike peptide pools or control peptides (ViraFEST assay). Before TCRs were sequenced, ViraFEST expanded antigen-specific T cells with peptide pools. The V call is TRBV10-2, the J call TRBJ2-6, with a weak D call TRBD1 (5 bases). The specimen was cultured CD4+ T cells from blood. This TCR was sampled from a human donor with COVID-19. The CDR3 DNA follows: TGCGCCAGCAGAGACAGCACCTTCTCTGGGGCCAACGTCCTGACTTTC. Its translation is CASRDSTFSGANVLTF.